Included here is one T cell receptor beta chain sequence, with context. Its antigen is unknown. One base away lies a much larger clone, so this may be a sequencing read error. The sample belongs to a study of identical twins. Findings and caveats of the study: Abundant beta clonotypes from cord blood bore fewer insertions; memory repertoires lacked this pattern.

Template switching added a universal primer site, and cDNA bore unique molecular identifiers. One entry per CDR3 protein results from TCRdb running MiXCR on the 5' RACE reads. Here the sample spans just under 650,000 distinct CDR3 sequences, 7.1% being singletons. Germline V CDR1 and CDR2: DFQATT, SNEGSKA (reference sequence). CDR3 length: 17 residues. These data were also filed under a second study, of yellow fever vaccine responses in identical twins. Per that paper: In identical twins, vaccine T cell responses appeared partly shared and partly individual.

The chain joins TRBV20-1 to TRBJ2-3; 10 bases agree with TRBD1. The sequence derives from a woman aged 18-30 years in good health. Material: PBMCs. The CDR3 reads CSARDGRTGGITDTQCF. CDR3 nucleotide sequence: TGCAGTGCTAGAGATGGGAGGACAGGGGGTATCACAGATACGCAGTGTTTT.